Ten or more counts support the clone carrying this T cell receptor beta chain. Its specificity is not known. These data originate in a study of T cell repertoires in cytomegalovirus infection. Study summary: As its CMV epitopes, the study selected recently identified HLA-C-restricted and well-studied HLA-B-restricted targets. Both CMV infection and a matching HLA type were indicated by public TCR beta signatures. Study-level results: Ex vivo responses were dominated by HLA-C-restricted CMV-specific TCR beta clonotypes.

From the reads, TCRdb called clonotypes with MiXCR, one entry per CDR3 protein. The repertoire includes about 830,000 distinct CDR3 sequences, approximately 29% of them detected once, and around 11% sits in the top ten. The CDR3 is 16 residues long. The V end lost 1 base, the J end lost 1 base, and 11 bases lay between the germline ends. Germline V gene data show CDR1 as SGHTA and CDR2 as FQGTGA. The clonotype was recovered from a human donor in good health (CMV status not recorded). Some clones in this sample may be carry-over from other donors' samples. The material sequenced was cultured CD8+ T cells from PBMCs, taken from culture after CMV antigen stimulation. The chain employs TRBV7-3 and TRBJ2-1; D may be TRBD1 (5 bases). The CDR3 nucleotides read TGTGCCAGCAGCTTAAATCGGCAGGGTTCCTACAATGAGCAGTTCTTC. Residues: CASSLNRQGSYNEQFF. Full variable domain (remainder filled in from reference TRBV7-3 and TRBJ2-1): GAGVSQTPSNKVTEKGKYVELRCDPISGHTALYWYRQSLGQGPEFLIYFQGTGAADDSGLPNDRFFAVRPEGSVSTLKIQRTERGDSAVYLCASSLNRQGSYNEQFFGPGTRLTVL.